One sample yielded the 5 T cell receptor beta chains listed below, sequenced in a study of shared clonotypes between healthy human individuals. TCRdb's table, derived via immunoSEQ multiplex PCR, lists solely in-frame clones and lacks some. The sample lists more than 500,000 clones; 95% to 96% were seen once. Sequenced input: naive CD4+ T cells sorted from blood. Subset specified: CD45RA+ positively selected. The receptors stem from a woman in her thirties in good health.

This clone was seen a single time. The chain has TRBV19 and TRBJ2-3, with a possible D match to TRBD1 (5 bases). V dropped 4 bases and J dropped 5 bases, with 13 bases sitting between them. There are 14 residues in the CDR3. Germline assignment: CDR1 LNHDA and CDR2 SQIVND (reference sequence). The chain's CDR3 is CASSNRNRGDTQYF. The CDR3 DNA follows: TGTGCCAGTAGTAACCGTAATAGGGGAGATACGCAGTATTTT. Filled out from reference TRBV19 and TRBJ2-3, the complete variable domain reads DGGITQSPKYLFRKEGQNVTLSCEQNLNHDAMYWYRQDPGQGLRLIYYSQIVNDFQKGDIAEGYSVSREKKESFPLTVTSAQKNPTAFYLCASSNRNRGDTQYFGPGTRLTVL.

The rearrangement links TRBV6-6 to TRBJ1-5; D is undetermined. This CDR3 region has 13 residues. V gave up 3 bases and J gave up 4 bases, with 7 bases separating them. In germline, CDR1 is MNHNY, CDR2 SVGAGI (reference sequence). CDR3 DNA sequence: TGTGCCAGCAGTTATGATACAAATCAGCCCCAGCATTTT. Protein sequence: CASSYDTNQPQHF.

The gene calls are TRBV5-4 and TRBJ2-1; 11 bases agree with TRBD2. This CDR3 is 16 amino acids long. Germline V CDR1 and CDR2: SGHNT, YYREEE (reference sequence). Losses at the gene ends were 9 bases for V and 2 bases for J; bases not matched to a gene: 10. Written as DNA, the CDR3 is TGTGCCACCGGTAGCGGGAGGGCCGATCCCTACAATGAGCAGTTCTTC. The encoded protein is CATGSGRADPYNEQFF. Full variable domain (rest looked up from reference TRBV5-4 and TRBJ2-1): ETGVTQSPTHLIKTRGQQVTLRCSSQSGHNTVSWYQQALGQGPQFIFQYYREEENGRGNFPPRFSGLQFPNYSSELNVNALELDDSALYLCATGSGRADPYNEQFFGPGTRLTVL.

The rearrangement uses TRBV29-1 and TRBJ1-1; D unclear. Germline assignment: CDR1 SQVTM and CDR2 ANQGSEA. The CDR3 runs 11 residues. V was cut by 5 bases and J by 0 bases, with 4 bases left in between. For the CDR3, the DNA is TGCAGCGTTAAGGTGAACACTGAAGCTTTCTTT. It yields the protein CSVKVNTEAFF.

V is TRBV11-2 and J is TRBJ2-7, with 9 bases identical to TRBD2. The germline V gene has CDR1 SGHAT and CDR2 FQNNGV. V was clipped by 4 bases and J by 0 bases; unmatched bases: 1. The CDR3 sequence is 14 residues long. This chain's CDR3 is CASSWTSDSYEQYF. The DNA of the CDR3 is TGTGCCAGCAGCTGGACTAGCGACTCCTACGAGCAGTACTTC.